These 3 T cell receptor beta chains originate from one sample sequenced in a study of memory CD4+ T cells and cytomegalovirus serostatus. The sort gate was single viable CD3+CD4+CD8-CD45RO+ cells for memory CD4+ T cells. Repertoires were generated with immunoSEQ multiplex PCR, while TCRdb's copy carries only in-frame clones and drops some. The repertoire holds 50,000 to 60,000 clones, with 65% to 85% as singletons. The sequencing input was memory CD4+ T cells from blood. The receptors here all came from an adult in good health and CMV-seronegative.

J is TRBJ2-3 and V is TRBV9, with 13 bases matching TRBD2. Germline CDR1 is SGDLS and CDR2 is YYNGEE. The CDR3 sequence is 15 residues long. Losses at the gene ends were 4 bases for V and 9 bases for J; bases not matched to a gene: 8. CDR3 coding DNA: TGTGCCAGCAGCCTAGGGACTAGCGGGGAAGGAACGCAGTATTTT. It codes for CASSLGTSGEGTQYF. Looking up the rest from reference TRBV9 and TRBJ2-3 gives the full variable domain: DSGVTQTPKHLITATGQRVTLRCSPRSGDLSVYWYQQSLDQGLQFLIQYYNGEERAKGNILERFSAQQFPDLHSELNLSSLELGDSALYFCASSLGTSGEGTQYFGPGTRLTVL.

This clone was recorded once. The V and J genes are TRBV4-3 and TRBJ1-1, with D uncertain. This CDR3 comprises 14 residues. V was shortened by 0 bases and J by 0 bases, with 5 bases between the two germline ends. Germline V gene lookup returns CDR1 LGHNA and CDR2 YSLEER. The CDR3 sequence: CASSQDWVNTEAFF. CDR3 DNA: TGCGCCAGCAGCCAAGATTGGGTGAACACTGAAGCTTTCTTT.

The chain combines TRBV27 with TRBJ2-7, with 9 bases fitting TRBD1. The J segment lost 1 base and the V segment lost 6 bases, leaving 10 bases of the junction unmatched. The V gene's germline CDR1 is MNHEY and CDR2 SMNVEV (reference sequence). CDR3 length equals 16 residues. This CDR3 is CASRRGGQGQSYEQYF. The CDR3 coding sequence is TGTGCCAGCAGGAGGGGAGGACAGGGGCAATCCTACGAGCAGTACTTC.